Presented here are 20 T cell receptor beta chains from one specimen sequenced in a study of cytomegalovirus exposure and HLA in healthy donors. The PCR employed 60 Vbeta primers together with 13 Jbeta primers. Clones were read by immunoSEQ multiplex PCR, and TCRdb kept only the in-frame ones, dropping some. There are 100,000 to 120,000 clones in the sample; 60% to 80% occur only once, and 3.2% lies in the top ten. Sequencing was done on a sample of PBMCs. All receptors derive from a man aged 25 to 40 in good health and CMV-seronegative.

The rearrangement joins TRBV27 to TRBJ2-3; TRBD1 matches at 8 bases. J gave up 5 bases and V 2 bases, and 3 bases lay outside the gene matches. Per the germline V gene, CDR1 is MNHEY and CDR2 is SMNVEV (reference sequence). CDR3 length: 14 amino acids. The CDR3 sequence is CASSLQGAGDTQYF. For the CDR3, the DNA is TGTGCCAGCAGTTTACAGGGGGCGGGAGATACGCAGTATTTT.

J is TRBJ1-1 and V is TRBV5-1; 8 nucleotides align to TRBD1. The CDR3 totals 16 residues. Trimming cost V 4 bases and J 0 bases; bases outside gene matches: 8. The germline CDR1 and CDR2 sequences are SGHRS and YFSETQ. CDR3 nucleotide sequence: TGCGCCAGCAGCCTAGGACAGGGACCCCTGAACACTGAAGCTTTCTTT. This sequence encodes CASSLGQGPLNTEAFF.

The V gene is TRBV19, the J gene TRBJ1-1, with 8 nucleotides matching TRBD1. This CDR3 has 17 residues. V trimming: 3 bases; J trimming: 4 bases; junction bases outside the gene matches: 13. Germline V CDR1 and CDR2: LNHDA, SQIVND (reference sequence). The CDR3: CASSIRGRPPRGTEAFF. CDR3 nucleotide sequence: TGTGCCAGTAGTATCAGGGGGCGGCCCCCGCGAGGCACTGAAGCTTTCTTT. Variable domain in full (rest from reference TRBV19 and TRBJ1-1): DGGITQSPKYLFRKEGQNVTLSCEQNLNHDAMYWYRQDPGQGLRLIYYSQIVNDFQKGDIAEGYSVSREKKESFPLTVTSAQKNPTAFYLCASSIRGRPPRGTEAFFGQGTRLTVV.

This clone counts as medium-sized. This chain links TRBV19 with TRBJ1-2; TRBD1 is a possible D gene (6 bases). Germline loops: CDR1 LNHDA, CDR2 SQIVND (reference sequence). The CDR3 spans 16 residues. V lost 2 bases to trimming and J lost 2 bases, with 15 bases between them. The CDR3 loop reads CASSITSGGWNYGYTF. In DNA, the CDR3 is TGTGCCAGTAGTATAACCTCTGGGGGCTGGAACTATGGCTACACCTTC.

J is TRBJ1-2 and V is TRBV14; a possible D gene is TRBD1 (5 bases). Trimming took off 4 bases at V and 4 bases at J, with 13 bases between the two ends. CDR3 length: 14 residues. Germline CDR1 and CDR2: SGHDN and FVKESK. Written as DNA, the CDR3 is TGTGCCAGCAGCCCGGGACCGACTAGCTATGGCTACACCTTC. Residues: CASSPGPTSYGYTF.

This clone was observed a few times. The V call is TRBV15, the J call TRBJ2-5; 11 bases agree with TRBD1. Germline values: CDR1 LNHNV, CDR2 YYDKDF (reference sequence). This CDR3 comprises 15 residues. V gave up 3 bases and J gave up 4 bases; unmatched junction bases: 4. CDR3 DNA: TGTGCCACCAGCAGGGTAGGACAGGGGGCAGAGACCCAGTACTTC. Protein sequence: CATSRVGQGAETQYF.

The V gene is TRBV7-9, the J gene TRBJ1-5; possibly TRBD1 for D (6 bases). The CDR3 is 14 residues long. The V end lost 6 bases, the J end lost 1 base, and 10 bases lay between the germline ends. Germline V CDR1 and CDR2: SEHNR, FQNEAQ (reference sequence). DNA for the CDR3: TGTGCCAGCAGTCCAAGGGGGAGCAATCAGCCCCAGCATTTT. It yields the protein CASSPRGSNQPQHF.

This clone occurred a few times. In DNA, the CDR3 is TGTGCCAGCAGGCCCCCCATTGCAGGCAGAGATACGCAGTATTTT. Translating gives CASRPPIAGRDTQYF. The genes are TRBV28 and TRBJ2-3; no firm D call. Looked up from germline, CDR1 is MDHEN and CDR2 is SYDVKM. The V gene lost 6 bases and the J gene lost 5 bases, with 18 bases spanning the gap. The CDR3 totals 15 residues.

This sequence joins TRBV28 and TRBJ1-6; weak D call: TRBD1 (5 bases). CDR1 is MDHEN and CDR2 is SYDVKM in the germline V gene. Trimming cost V 8 bases and J 10 bases, with 12 bases left between them. CDR3 length equals 12 residues. CDR3 nucleotides: TGTGCCAGCGTGGCAGGGAGGTCACCCCTCCACTTT. Protein sequence: CASVAGRSPLHF.

The chain joins TRBV30 to TRBJ1-1, with D unclear. V was trimmed by 1 base and J by 0 bases, leaving 6 bases between them. The CDR3 is 13 amino acids. The V gene's germline CDR1 is GTSNPN and CDR2 SVGIG (reference sequence). The CDR3 DNA sequence: TGTGCCTGGAGTGGAGGGATGAACACTGAAGCTTTCTTT. Amino acid sequence: CAWSGGMNTEAFF.

This clone was found a few times. V gene TRBV11-3 combines with J gene TRBJ1-2, with D hard to call. The germline V gene encodes CDR1 SGHNT and CDR2 YENEEA. The CDR3 runs to 19 residues. Trimming cost V 5 bases and J 2 bases, with 27 bases left between them. This CDR3 reads CASSPTIGNGGKPNYGYTF. CDR3 sequence (DNA): TGTGCCAGCAGCCCAACTATAGGCAATGGCGGTAAACCAAACTATGGCTACACCTTC. The complete variable domain, with remaining parts taken from reference TRBV11-3 and TRBJ1-2, reads EAGVVQSPRYKIIEKKQPVAFWCNPISGHNTLYWYLQNLGQGPELLIRYENEEAVDDSQLPKDRFSAERLKGVDSTLKIQPAELGDSAVYLCASSPTIGNGGKPNYGYTFGSGTRLTVV.

The rearrangement joins TRBV9 to TRBJ2-1, with 10 positions matching TRBD2. Trimming took 3 bases from V and 4 from J; bases not matched to a gene: 7. CDR1 is SGDLS, CDR2 YYNGEE, per germline. This CDR3 is built from 16 residues. The CDR3: CASSARTSGKYNEQFF. The CDR3 bases are TGTGCCAGCAGCGCTAGAACTAGCGGGAAGTACAATGAGCAGTTCTTC.

This clone was counted only a few times. V is TRBV7-8 and J is TRBJ2-7; 11 bases match TRBD2. The V gene's germline CDR1 is SGHVS and CDR2 FQNEAQ. The CDR3 has 15 amino acids. Trimming removed 0 bases from V and 2 bases from J; junction bases left unmatched: 0. The CDR3 coding sequence is TGTGCCAGCAGCTTAGCTAGCGGGAGGGCCTACGAGCAGTACTTC. Protein sequence: CASSLASGRAYEQYF.

The chain employs TRBV27 and TRBJ2-2; 7 bases match TRBD1. V lost 5 bases and J lost 2; bases outside the gene matches: 8. Looked up from germline, CDR1 is MNHEY and CDR2 is SMNVEV (reference sequence). This CDR3 contains 16 residues. CDR3 sequence (DNA): TGTGCCAGCAGTCCATATGGGACAGCTAACACCGGGGAGCTGTTTTTT. Protein: CASSPYGTANTGELFF.

The rearrangement joins TRBV10-3 to TRBJ1-5, with a tentative D call TRBD1 (5 bases). V lost 5 bases to trimming and J lost 1 base, with 12 bases between them. CDR3 length equals 15 residues. Germline values: CDR1 ENHRY, CDR2 SYGVKD. The CDR3 reads CAISNPGGSNQPQHF. The CDR3 DNA is TGTGCCATCAGTAACCCTGGGGGGAGCAATCAGCCCCAGCATTTT.

This chain uses TRBV25-1 with TRBJ2-3, with D hard to call. Germline CDR1 and CDR2: MGHDK and SYGVNS. The ends were cut back, 3 bases at V and 5 bases at J, with 9 bases in the middle. This CDR3 contains 13 residues. The CDR3 protein is CASSDLEIDTQYF. Written as DNA, the CDR3 is TGTGCCAGCAGTGATTTGGAGATAGATACGCAGTATTTT.

This rearrangement joins TRBV5-1 to TRBJ1-5; D remains ambiguous. Between the trimmed V and J ends, which lost 4 bases and 5 bases, there was a span of 13 bases. This CDR3 region has 14 residues. Germline CDR1 is SGHRS and CDR2 is YFSETQ. DNA of the CDR3: TGCGCCAGCAGCCCGAACAGTGATGATCAGCCCCAGCATTTT. This encodes CASSPNSDDQPQHF.

The gene calls are TRBV5-1 and TRBJ2-2, with TRBD1 matching over 12 bases. The CDR3 has 16 residues. The V gene end was trimmed by 4 bases and the J gene end by 8 bases; junction bases not matched to a gene: 9. Per the germline V gene, CDR1 is SGHRS and CDR2 is YFSETQ. The CDR3 DNA is TGCGCCAGCAGCCACGGGACAGGGGGCGCAAATGGGGAGCTGTTTTTT. It yields the protein CASSHGTGGANGELFF. Looking up the rest from reference TRBV5-1 and TRBJ2-2 gives the full variable domain: KAGVTQTPRYLIKTRGQQVTLSCSPISGHRSVSWYQQTPGQGLQFLFEYFSETQRNKGNFPGRFSGRQFSNSRSEMNVSTLELGDSALYLCASSHGTGGANGELFFGEGSRLTVL.

The chain joins TRBV30 to TRBJ2-7, with a tentative D call TRBD1 (5 bases). The V and J ends lost 4 bases and 8 bases respectively, with 18 bases between them. This CDR3 has 13 amino acids. CDR1 GTSNPN and CDR2 SVGIG come from the germline V gene (reference sequence). The CDR3 is CAWNRWQGLKQYF. CDR3 in DNA: TGTGCCTGGAATCGGTGGCAGGGTTTAAAGCAGTACTTC.

The chain recombines TRBV19 with TRBJ2-5; 7 bases agree with TRBD2. J lost 4 bases, V lost 5 bases, and 7 bases had no gene match. CDR3 length equals 14 residues. Germline-derived CDR1 and CDR2 are LNHDA and SQIVND (reference sequence). Here the CDR3 reads CASSPRGRGETQYF. CDR3 DNA: TGTGCCAGTAGTCCCCGGGGGAGGGGAGAGACCCAGTACTTC.